Following are 26 T cell receptor beta chains from one sample sequenced in a study of CXCR3-negative and CXCR3-positive naive CD8 T cells (dated by TCRdb to about 2019). The paper's findings and limits, for the study overall: Compared with CXCR3-negative naive cells, CXCR3-positive naive cells had TRB CDR3s with higher hydrophobicity (lower Kidera factor 4), lower energy, and higher strength and volume indices.

Their cognate antigens are unknown. The run used a NextSeq 550. The Human TCR Profiling Kit (MiLaboratory) was used to prepare UMI-labeled 5' RACE TRB cDNA libraries. Through TCRdb reprocessing, the reads give one entry per CDR3 protein sequence; DNA is omitted. The sample's clone listing holds about 120,000 distinct CDR3 sequences. The ten largest clones take up about 0.35% of the sample. Sequenced input: naive CXCR3+ CD8+ T cells from blood. What this sample's cell subset or site label stands for: CD45RO-CCR7+CD27+CD95- naive CD8+ T cells expressing CXCR3 (TNR3+). These receptor sequences come from a human donor in good health. Some clones in this sample may be carry-over from other donors' samples.

The V and J genes are TRBV19 and TRBJ2-7; TCRdb names TRBD1, which stays unverified in the absence of DNA. The CDR3 runs to 12 residues. The germline CDR1 and CDR2 sequences are LNHDA and SQIVND (reference sequence). This chain's CDR3 is CASRDNSYEQYF. The entire variable domain, with the rest obtained from reference TRBV19 and TRBJ2-7, is as follows: DGGITQSPKYLFRKEGQNVTLSCEQNLNHDAMYWYRQDPGQGLRLIYYSQIVNDFQKGDIAEGYSVSREKKESFPLTVTSAQKNPTAFYLCASRDNSYEQYFGPGTRLTVT.

V is TRBV6-6 and J is TRBJ2-7; the TCRdb D gene call, TRBD1, has no DNA to confirm it. The CDR3 length is 14 residues. CDR1 is MNHNY, CDR2 SVGAGI, per germline (reference sequence). Here the CDR3 reads CASSYGTGDYEQYF.

This chain uses TRBV10-3 with TRBJ2-2; the D call from TCRdb, TRBD1, cannot be confirmed without DNA. CDR1 is ENHRY, CDR2 SYGVKD, per germline. The CDR3 extends over 15 amino acids. CDR3: CAISMDRANTGELFF.

The chain combines TRBV28 with TRBJ2-5; the D call of TRBD1 rests on TCRdb alone, since no DNA is present to check it. Germline-derived CDR1 and CDR2 are MDHEN and SYDVKM. The CDR3 is made up of 14 amino acids. The CDR3 here is CASRRGSIQETQYF.

V is TRBV2 and J is TRBJ2-7; as DNA is missing, the TRBD1 call by TCRdb cannot be tested. The germline gives CDR1 SNHLY, CDR2 FYNNEI. CDR3 length: 14 residues. The CDR3 spells CASSEVGAGVEQYF.

This chain links TRBV7-8 with TRBJ2-3; no DNA is available, so the TRBD2 call from TCRdb remains unchecked. This CDR3 comprises 16 residues. CDR1 SGHVS and CDR2 FQNEAQ come from the germline V gene. The CDR3: CASSAHLAGGPDTQYF.

The V gene is TRBV4-1, the J gene TRBJ1-1. CDR1 and CDR2 (germline): MGHRA, YSYEKL. The CDR3 is 15 residues long. CDR3 residues: CASSRLIGGDTEAFF.

The CDR3 loop is CASRQTTDTQYF. This chain uses TRBV4-1 with TRBJ2-3. Germline CDR1 reads MGHRA; CDR2 reads YSYEKL. The CDR3 loop spans 12 amino acids.

The J gene is TRBJ2-4, the V gene TRBV29-1; no DNA is available, so the TRBD1 call from TCRdb remains unchecked. The germline gives CDR1 SQVTM, CDR2 ANQGSEA. This CDR3 comprises 14 residues. The CDR3 protein is CSVDTGVLKNIQYF.

This chain links TRBV28 with TRBJ1-6; TCRdb outputs TRBD1, but without DNA this stays unchecked. The CDR3 covers 18 residues. Germline CDR1 is MDHEN and CDR2 is SYDVKM. CDR3 sequence: CASNLPTGLSFDNSPLHF.

V usage is TRBV4-3 and J usage is TRBJ2-3; the D call of TRBD1 rests on TCRdb alone, since no DNA is present to check it. The CDR3 contains 16 residues. Germline assignment: CDR1 LGHNA and CDR2 YSLEER. CDR3 region: CASSNQPRGGSDTQYF.

The genes are TRBV20-1 and TRBJ2-7. Germline V gene data show CDR1 as DFQATT and CDR2 as SNEGSKA (reference sequence). CDR3 length: 14 residues. The CDR3 reads CSARDLADSYEQYF.

This chain joins TRBV10-3 and TRBJ2-7; TCRdb returns TRBD1, unconfirmable since there is no DNA. Germline V gives CDR1 ENHRY, CDR2 SYGVKD. CDR3 length: 13 residues. The chain's CDR3 is CAIYSAGTYEQYF.

The chain's CDR3 is CASRISGGRSYEQYF. The chain links TRBV5-1 to TRBJ2-7; TCRdb names TRBD2, which stays unverified in the absence of DNA. CDR3 length: 15 residues. The germline gives CDR1 SGHRS, CDR2 YFSETQ.

V and J are TRBV7-8 and TRBJ1-2; there is no DNA to check the TCRdb D call of TRBD1. The CDR3 is 20 amino acids. CDR1 and CDR2 (germline): SGHVS, FQNEAQ. The CDR3 loop is CASSPGTGLIKGFSNYGYTF.

This chain links TRBV7-2 with TRBJ2-1; checking the TCRdb D call of TRBD2 is not possible without DNA. Germline CDR1 reads SGHTA; CDR2 reads FQGNSA. The CDR3 runs to 14 residues. This chain's CDR3 is CASTLQSPRNEQFF.

V gene TRBV27 combines with J gene TRBJ2-1. Germline V gene data show CDR1 as MNHEY and CDR2 as SMNVEV (reference sequence). The CDR3 covers 14 residues. The CDR3 loop reads CASSFLDGYNEQFF.

The chain uses TRBV27 and TRBJ1-1; TCRdb selects TRBD1, and the lack of DNA leaves this call unchecked. From germline, CDR1 is MNHEY and CDR2 SMNVEV (reference sequence). The CDR3 totals 14 residues. Here the CDR3 reads CASSLGQTNTEAFF.

This chain connects TRBV4-1 to TRBJ2-3; checking the TCRdb D call of TRBD2 is not possible without DNA. In germline, CDR1 is MGHRA, CDR2 YSYEKL. The CDR3 is 15 amino acids. CDR3 amino acids: CASSWLAGSTDTQYF.

J is TRBJ1-1 and V is TRBV4-3; no DNA is available, so the TRBD1 call from TCRdb remains unchecked. CDR1 LGHNA and CDR2 YSLEER come from the germline V gene. CDR3 length: 14 amino acids. CDR3 amino acids: CASSQPDGGTEAFF.

J is TRBJ2-7 and V is TRBV7-9; TCRdb selects TRBD1, and the lack of DNA leaves this call unchecked. The germline gives CDR1 SEHNR, CDR2 FQNEAQ (reference sequence). This CDR3 is 17 amino acids long. CDR3 loop: CASSFTTQDFRPYEQYF.

The chain has TRBV5-1 and TRBJ2-1. The germline gives CDR1 SGHRS, CDR2 YFSETQ. This CDR3 is built from 15 residues. CDR3 protein: CASSLGTSSSNEQFF. The whole variable domain, remainder taken from reference TRBV5-1 and TRBJ2-1, is KAGVTQTPRYLIKTRGQQVTLSCSPISGHRSVSWYQQTPGQGLQFLFEYFSETQRNKGNFPGRFSGRQFSNSRSEMNVSTLELGDSALYLCASSLGTSSSNEQFFGPGTRLTVL.

The chain has TRBV30 and TRBJ2-7; absent DNA, TCRdb's TRBD1 call cannot be checked. In germline, CDR1 is GTSNPN, CDR2 SVGIG (reference sequence). The CDR3 contains 14 residues. CDR3 in amino acids: CAWAQGPLLYEQYF. The full variable domain, completed using reference TRBV30 and TRBJ2-7, is SQTIHQWPATLVQPVGSPLSLECTVEGTSNPNLYWYRQAAGRGLQLLFYSVGIGQISSEVPQNLSASRPQDRQFILSSKKLLLSDSGFYLCAWAQGPLLYEQYFGPGTRLTVT.

This chain's CDR3 is CSARDLDFALGGYTF. This chain connects TRBV20-1 to TRBJ1-2. The CDR3 extends over 15 amino acids. Germline-derived CDR1 and CDR2 are DFQATT and SNEGSKA (reference sequence).

The V and J genes are TRBV14 and TRBJ2-3; TCRdb names TRBD2, which stays unverified in the absence of DNA. This CDR3 region has 16 residues. Per germline, CDR1 SGHDN and CDR2 FVKESK. CDR3: CASSHRLAGDRDTQYF. The variable domain in full, with the rest retrieved from reference TRBV14 and TRBJ2-3, is EAGVTQFPSHSVIEKGQTVTLRCDPISGHDNLYWYRRVMGKEIKFLLHFVKESKQDESGMPNNRFLAERTGGTYSTLKVQPAELEDSGVYFCASSHRLAGDRDTQYFGPGTRLTVL.

The chain links TRBV4-1 to TRBJ2-7; there is no DNA to check the TCRdb D call of TRBD2. Germline CDR1 reads MGHRA; CDR2 reads YSYEKL. The CDR3 length is 15 residues. CDR3 region: CASSQDRLEAGEQYF.